This entry lists 2 T cell receptor beta chains sequenced from one sample in a study of regulatory T cells in long-lasting Graves disease. The time point was: persistent/refractory GD, antithyroid drugs over 5 years with positive TRAb. There was RNA extracted from PBMCs, and the TCR library was made from it. TCR beta libraries were built with iRepertoire HTBI primers and Arm-PCR of CDR3 regions. TCRdb fed the multiplex PCR reads into MiXCR, producing one record per CDR3 protein. This sample carries nearly 350,000 distinct CDR3 sequences, less than 20% of them seen once, and the ten largest clones take just under 30%. The input for sequencing was peripheral blood mononuclear cells (PBMCs), taken when the disease was refractory, from a patient treated with antithyroid drugs. The receptors come from a female donor with Graves disease.

In regard to this clonotype: This is likely an artifact of a read error, given a far larger clone one base away. The rearrangement joins TRBV29-1 to TRBJ1-1; D perhaps matches TRBD1 (5 bases). Per the germline V gene, CDR1 is SQVTM and CDR2 is ANQGSEA. The CDR3 has 15 residues. In DNA form, the CDR3 reads TGCAGTGCTAGTCCCTTAGACAGTGGGAACACTGAAGCTCTCTTT. Protein sequence: CSASPLDSGNTEALF.

The sample holds a few counts of this clonotype. The rearrangement links TRBV3-1 to TRBJ1-6, with 10 nucleotides matching TRBD1. V shed 6 bases and J 10 bases; nucleotides not matched to a gene: 6. This CDR3 has 14 amino acids. Per the germline V gene, CDR1 is LGHDT and CDR2 is YNNKEL (reference sequence). The CDR3: CASRRQGARSPLHF. The CDR3 coding sequence is TGTGCCAGCAGGCGACAGGGGGCGAGGTCACCCCTCCACTTT.